This TCR beta chain comes out of a study of CXCR3-negative and CXCR3-positive naive CD8 T cells. Study as a whole: Across all libraries, TRB reads numbered roughly 150 million, with about 1.5 +/- 0.3 million in each library.

The germline V gene encodes CDR1 MNHEY and CDR2 SMNVEV (reference sequence). This CDR3 is built from 16 residues. TRB cDNA libraries were made by UMI-labeled 5' RACE. TCRdb derives one entry per CDR3 protein from the 5' RACE reads, leaving out DNA. The sample's table shows around 50,000 distinct CDR3 sequences. Notes on this clonotype: Its antigen is unknown.

General observations from the study: Diversity proved comparably high across both naive subsets and much lower in memory CD8+ cells.

Source material: naive CXCR3- CD8+ T cells from blood. Subset defined: CD45RO-CCR7+CD27+CD95- naive CD8+ T cells lacking CXCR3 (TNR3-). The clonotype was recovered from a human donor in good health. Some clones in this sample may be carry-over from other donors' samples. The chain employs TRBV27 and TRBJ2-1; TCRdb outputs TRBD2, but without DNA this stays unchecked. The CDR3 region is CASSLAGSITYNEQFF.